This is a list of T cell receptor beta chains from one sample in a study of control samples from healthy donors and cancer patients. Clones were read by immunoSEQ multiplex PCR, and TCRdb kept only the in-frame ones, dropping some. The data hold 70,000 to 100,000 clones, with 90% to 95% observed a single time. Input material: blood. Source of these receptors: a man in his fifties or sixties in good health. CDR3s include the opening cysteine and the closing phenylalanine or tryptophan. The D gene is left open where the match is weak. Some rows have no size entry. The others give once, few or many, or a class for an expanded clone.

d_gene	v_gene	j_gene	abundance	CDR3nt	CDR3aa
TRBD1	TRBV5-1	TRBJ1-2	NA	TGCGCCAGCAGCTGGGGGACAGGGAGTAGTGTCTATGGCTACACCTTC	CASSWGTGSSVYGYTF
TRBD2	TRBV5-6	TRBJ2-1	NA	TGTGCCAGCAGCTTCCAGCGGGGCGGCAATGAGCAGTTCTTC	CASSFQRGGNEQFF
TRBD2	TRBV5-1	TRBJ2-5	NA	TGCGCCAGCAGCCCGGGACTAGCGGGGACTCCGCAAGAGACCCAGTACTTC	CASSPGLAGTPQETQYF
NA	TRBV5-1	TRBJ2-2	NA	TGCGCCAGCAGCTCCCAGGGAAGGGACACCGGGGAGCTGTTTTTT	CASSSQGRDTGELFF
TRBD2	TRBV9	TRBJ2-2	NA	TGTGCCAGCAGCTCCCCCAAGGGACTAGCGGGGGGAAACACCGGGGAGCTGTTTTTT	CASSSPKGLAGGNTGELFF
NA	TRBV5-8	TRBJ1-3	NA	TGTGCCAGCAGCTCCCCTCCGTCTGGAAACACCATATATTTT	CASSSPPSGNTIYF
NA	TRBV12-3/TRBV12-4	TRBJ2-3	NA	TGTGCCAGCAGTTTTACAGACACAGATACGCAGTATTTT	CASSFTDTDTQYF
NA	TRBV11-2	TRBJ1-1	NA	TGTGCCAGCAGCTTAGGACGTAGAGCGTTTCAAGCTTTCTTT	CASSLGRRAFQAFF
NA	TRBV27	TRBJ1-4	NA	TGTGCCAGCGCCCGGACAGCAACTAATGAAAAACTGTTTTTT	CASARTATNEKLFF
NA	TRBV2	TRBJ2-1	NA	TGTGCCAGCAGTGAGCAGGGTACCTACAATGAGCAGTTCTTC	CASSEQGTYNEQFF
NA	TRBV5-1	TRBJ2-2	once	TGCGCCAGCAGCTTGCTCGGCCCCGATGACACCGGGGAGCTGTTTTTT	CASSLLGPDDTGELFF
NA	TRBV3-1/TRBV3-2	TRBJ1-2	NA	TGTGCCAGCAGCCAAGTTAGTGAGGGGGACTATGGCTACACCTTC	CASSQVSEGDYGYTF
NA	TRBV15	TRBJ1-5	few	TGTGCCACCAGCGAGAAACAGGGTTGGAGTCAGCCCCAGCATTTT	CATSEKQGWSQPQHF
NA	TRBV19	TRBJ2-5	NA	TGTGCCAGTAGTATAGTCCCCCGGACTGGGCGGGTGACCCAGTACTTC	CASSIVPRTGRVTQYF
TRBD1	TRBV18	TRBJ2-3	NA	TGTGCCAGCTCATCGGGACAGGGTAAAGATACGCAGTATTTT	CASSSGQGKDTQYF
NA	TRBV18	TRBJ1-1	NA	TGTGCCAGCTCACCGACTCCCACTGAAGCTTTCTTT	CASSPTPTEAFF
NA	TRBV7-2	TRBJ1-5	few	TGTGCCAGCAGCGTATTCCCTGGGGCCGATCAGCCCCAGCATTTT	CASSVFPGADQPQHF
NA	TRBV25-1	TRBJ1-2	NA	TGTGCCAGCAGTGAAGGGGCCGGGGGCTACACCTTC	CASSEGAGGYTF
TRBD1	TRBV4-1	TRBJ1-1	NA	TGCGCCAGCAGCCAAAAGACAGGGTGGATCACTGAAGCTTTCTTT	CASSQKTGWITEAFF
TRBD2	TRBV12-5	TRBJ2-3	NA	TGTGCTAGTGGTTTGACTAGCGGGAACACAGATACGCAGTATTTT	CASGLTSGNTDTQYF
TRBD2	TRBV5-1	TRBJ2-7	NA	TGCGCCAGCAGCCCAGGACTAGCGGGGAGCTCCTACGAGCAGTACTTC	CASSPGLAGSSYEQYF
NA	TRBV27	TRBJ1-4	NA	TGTGCCAGCAGTTACAGGGTCGAGAATGAAAAACTGTTTTTT	CASSYRVENEKLFF
TRBD2	TRBV6-6	TRBJ2-7	NA	TGTGCCAGCAGTTACTCACCTAGCGGATCCACCTACGAGCAGTACTTC	CASSYSPSGSTYEQYF
NA	TRBV10-2	TRBJ1-5	NA	TGCGCCAAGCACCTGTCAGGGCGATCCAATCAGCCCCAGCATTTT	CAKHLSGRSNQPQHF
NA	TRBV4-1	TRBJ1-1	NA	TGCGCCAGCAGCCAAGTACCAGGGGCGGTGAACACTGAAGCTTTCTTT	CASSQVPGAVNTEAFF
TRBD1	TRBV6-4	TRBJ2-7	NA	TGTGCCAGCAGGAGGGAGGGGGACAGGGGACACGAGCAGTACTTC	CASRREGDRGHEQYF
NA	TRBV19	TRBJ2-2	NA	TGTGCCAGTAGTAACCTCGCTGGGGACACCGGGGAGCTGTTTTTT	CASSNLAGDTGELFF
NA	TRBV7-2	TRBJ1-1	NA	TGTGCCAGCAGCTTAGACAGGGCGTTGGCTGAAGCTTTCTTT	CASSLDRALAEAFF
TRBD2	TRBV24-1	TRBJ2-5	NA	TGTGCCACCAGCCTTGGGACTAGCGGGAGGGAGACCCAGTACTTC	CATSLGTSGRETQYF
TRBD1	TRBV10-3	TRBJ1-2	NA	TGTGCCATCAGTTACGACAGGGAAGAAGGCTACACCTTC	CAISYDREEGYTF